This T cell receptor beta chain was identified during a study of CD4+ T cells in melanoma. This clone was seen only a few times. This CDR3 has 16 residues. The ends were cut back, 0 bases at V and 2 bases at J, with 13 bases in the middle. CDR1 is SGHAT, CDR2 FQDESV, per germline (reference sequence). The table came from immunoSEQ multiplex PCR; TCRdb's copy has only in-frame clones and leaves some out. The repertoire consists of over 8,000 clones, with over 60% occurring once and the leading ten covering about 24%. Sequenced sample: tumor tissue. This clonotype was obtained from a human donor with melanoma. V usage is TRBV11-1 and J usage is TRBJ1-2, with D maybe TRBD1 (5 bases). The CDR3 region has the DNA TGTGCCAGCAGCTTAGCGGCGGGCAAGGGGAACTATGGCTACACCTTC. Translating it yields CASSLAAGKGNYGYTF.